Listed here is a single T cell receptor (beta chain). The antigen is undetermined. This sample was taken from a study of graft-versus-host responses after intestinal transplantation. Study as a whole: Multivisceral, liver-intestinal, or isolated intestinal transplants were received by the recipients. Anti-thymocyte globulin served as induction for all recipients, who then took tacrolimus and steroids for around 3 years.

Profiled with immunoSEQ multiplex PCR; TCRdb holds only in-frame clones, not every one. Here the sample spans about 93,000 clones, 85% to 95% being singletons. Material: unstimulated CD8+ T cells sorted from spleen or lymph node cells, obtained before intestinal transplant. This TCR was sampled from a human donor who received an intestinal transplant.

The CDR3 sequence: CASSASENTEAFF. For the CDR3, the DNA is TGTGCCAGCAGCGCAAGCGAGAACACTGAAGCTTTCTTT. V and J are TRBV7-9 and TRBJ1-1; unclear D gene. This CDR3 spans 13 amino acids. The germline V gene has CDR1 SEHNR and CDR2 FQNEAQ (reference sequence). Trimming left V 5 bases short and J 1 base short, with 8 bases between.